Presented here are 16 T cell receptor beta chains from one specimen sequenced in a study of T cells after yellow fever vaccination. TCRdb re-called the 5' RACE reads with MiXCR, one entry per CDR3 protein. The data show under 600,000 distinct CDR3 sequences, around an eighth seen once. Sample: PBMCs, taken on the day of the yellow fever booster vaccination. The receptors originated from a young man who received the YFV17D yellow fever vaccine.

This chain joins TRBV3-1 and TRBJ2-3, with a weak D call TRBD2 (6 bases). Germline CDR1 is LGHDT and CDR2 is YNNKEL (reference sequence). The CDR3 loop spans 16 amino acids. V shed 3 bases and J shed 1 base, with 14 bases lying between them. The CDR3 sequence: CASSQPLSGGTDTQYF. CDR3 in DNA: TGTGCCAGCAGCCAGCCCCTGTCGGGGGGCACAGATACGCAGTATTTT.

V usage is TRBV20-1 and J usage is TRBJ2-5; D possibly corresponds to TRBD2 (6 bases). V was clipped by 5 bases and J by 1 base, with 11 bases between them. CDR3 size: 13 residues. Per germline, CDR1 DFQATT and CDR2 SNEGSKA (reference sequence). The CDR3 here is CSAWGVIQETQYF. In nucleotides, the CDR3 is TGCAGTGCTTGGGGGGTGATCCAAGAGACCCAGTACTTC.

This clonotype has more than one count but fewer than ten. The CDR3 is CASSFPGDGDTEAFF. DNA for the CDR3: TGTGCCAGCAGTTTTCCTGGGGATGGGGACACTGAAGCTTTCTTT. This chain links TRBV28 with TRBJ1-1; D not certain. Germline V lookup: CDR1 MDHEN, CDR2 SYDVKM. This CDR3 is 15 amino acids long. V lost 3 bases, J lost 3 bases, and 14 bases lay in between. The complete variable domain, with remaining parts taken from reference TRBV28 and TRBJ1-1, reads DVKVTQSSRYLVKRTGEKVFLECVQDMDHENMFWYRQDPGLGLRLIYFSYDVKMKEKGDIPEGYSVSREKKERFSLILESASTNQTSMYLCASSFPGDGDTEAFFGQGTRLTVV.

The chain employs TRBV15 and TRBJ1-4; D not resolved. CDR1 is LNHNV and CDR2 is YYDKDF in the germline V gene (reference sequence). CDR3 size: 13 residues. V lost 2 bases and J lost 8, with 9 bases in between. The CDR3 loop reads CATSRSAREKLFF. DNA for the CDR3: TGTGCCACCAGCAGATCGGCGAGAGAAAAACTGTTTTTT.

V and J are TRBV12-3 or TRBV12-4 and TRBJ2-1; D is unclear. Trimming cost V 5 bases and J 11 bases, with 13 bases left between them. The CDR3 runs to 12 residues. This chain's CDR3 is CASSPATDQQFF. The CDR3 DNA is TGTGCCAGCAGTCCCGCAACCGATCAGCAGTTCTTC.

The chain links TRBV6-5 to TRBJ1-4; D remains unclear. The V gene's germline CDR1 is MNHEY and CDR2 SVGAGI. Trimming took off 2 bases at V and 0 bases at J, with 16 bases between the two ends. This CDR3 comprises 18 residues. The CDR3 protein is CASSYLQEPPATNEKLFF. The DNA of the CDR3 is TGTGCCAGCAGTTACCTCCAGGAACCACCTGCAACTAATGAAAAACTGTTTTTT.

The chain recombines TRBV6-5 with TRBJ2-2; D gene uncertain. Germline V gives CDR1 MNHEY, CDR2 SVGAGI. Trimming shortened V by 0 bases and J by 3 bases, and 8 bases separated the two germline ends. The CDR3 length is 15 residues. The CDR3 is CASSYSLSYTGELFF. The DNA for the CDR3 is TGTGCCAGCAGTTACTCGCTATCCTACACCGGGGAGCTGTTTTTT.

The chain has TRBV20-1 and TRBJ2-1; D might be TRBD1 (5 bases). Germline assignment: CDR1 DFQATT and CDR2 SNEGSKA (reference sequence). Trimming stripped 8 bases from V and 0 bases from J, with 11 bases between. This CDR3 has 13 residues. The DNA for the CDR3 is TGCAGTACCGGTCAGGGCTCCTACAATGAGCAGTTCTTC. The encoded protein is CSTGQGSYNEQFF.

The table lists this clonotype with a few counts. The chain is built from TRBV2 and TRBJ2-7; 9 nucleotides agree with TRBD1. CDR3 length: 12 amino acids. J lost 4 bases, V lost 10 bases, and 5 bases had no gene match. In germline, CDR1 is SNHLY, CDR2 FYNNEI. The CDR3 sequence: CATGTGKYEQYF. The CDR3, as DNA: TGTGCCACCGGGACAGGGAAATACGAGCAGTACTTC.

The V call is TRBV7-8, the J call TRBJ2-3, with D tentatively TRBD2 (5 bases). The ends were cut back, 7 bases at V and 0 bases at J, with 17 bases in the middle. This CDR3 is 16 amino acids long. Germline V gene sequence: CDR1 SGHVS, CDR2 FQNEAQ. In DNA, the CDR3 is TGTGCCAGCACCGAGCGGAGGCACACTAGCACAGATACGCAGTATTTT. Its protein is CASTERRHTSTDTQYF.

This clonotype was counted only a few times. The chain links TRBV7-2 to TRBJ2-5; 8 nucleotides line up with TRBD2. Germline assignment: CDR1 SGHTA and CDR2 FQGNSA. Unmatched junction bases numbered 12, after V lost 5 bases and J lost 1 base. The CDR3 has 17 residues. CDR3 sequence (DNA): TGTGCCAGCAGCCAAAGGGTGGTAGCGGGATCCCAAGAGACCCAGTACTTC. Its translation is CASSQRVVAGSQETQYF.

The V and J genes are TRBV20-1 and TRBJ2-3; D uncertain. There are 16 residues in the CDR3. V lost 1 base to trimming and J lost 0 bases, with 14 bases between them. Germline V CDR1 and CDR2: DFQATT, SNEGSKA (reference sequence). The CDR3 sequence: CSARGVSLISTDTQYF. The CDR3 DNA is TGCAGTGCTAGAGGGGTATCGCTGATAAGCACAGATACGCAGTATTTT.

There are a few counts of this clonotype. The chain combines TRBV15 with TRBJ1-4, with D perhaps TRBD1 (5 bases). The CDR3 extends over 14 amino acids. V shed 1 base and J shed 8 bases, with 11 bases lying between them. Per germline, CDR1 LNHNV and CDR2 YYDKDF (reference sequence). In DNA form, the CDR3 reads TGTGCCACCAGCAGAGGCAGGGAGCACGAAAAACTGTTTTTT. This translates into CATSRGREHEKLFF.

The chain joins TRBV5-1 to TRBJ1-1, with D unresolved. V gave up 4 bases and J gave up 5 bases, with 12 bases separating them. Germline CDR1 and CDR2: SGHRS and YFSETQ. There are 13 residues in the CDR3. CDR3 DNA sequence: TGCGCCAGCAGCACGGGAGGGTGGACTGAAGCTTTCTTT. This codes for CASSTGGWTEAFF.

The CDR3: CSVRTGAETQYF. DNA of the CDR3: TGCAGCGTAAGGACGGGGGCTGAGACCCAGTACTTC. This sequence joins TRBV29-1 and TRBJ2-5; either TRBD1 or TRBD2 may fit D (6 bases each). This CDR3 has 12 residues. Trimming removed 6 bases from V and 5 bases from J, with 13 bases in between. CDR1 and CDR2 (germline): SQVTM, ANQGSEA.

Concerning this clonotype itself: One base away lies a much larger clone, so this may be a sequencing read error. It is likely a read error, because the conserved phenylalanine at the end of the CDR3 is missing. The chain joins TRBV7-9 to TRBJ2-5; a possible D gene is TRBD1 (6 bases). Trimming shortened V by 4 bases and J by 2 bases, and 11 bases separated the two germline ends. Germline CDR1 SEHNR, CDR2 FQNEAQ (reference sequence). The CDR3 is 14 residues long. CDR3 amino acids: CASSSGTPQETQYS. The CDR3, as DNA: TGTGCCAGCAGCTCCGGGACACCTCAAGAGACCCAGTACTCC.